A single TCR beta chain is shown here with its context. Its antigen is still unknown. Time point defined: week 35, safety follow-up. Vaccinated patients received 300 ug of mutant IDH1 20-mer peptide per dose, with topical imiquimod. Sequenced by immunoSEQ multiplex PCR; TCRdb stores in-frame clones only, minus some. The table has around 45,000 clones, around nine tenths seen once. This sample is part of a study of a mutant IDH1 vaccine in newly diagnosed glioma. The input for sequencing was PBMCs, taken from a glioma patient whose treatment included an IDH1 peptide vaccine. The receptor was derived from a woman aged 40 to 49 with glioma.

CDR3 sequence (DNA): TGCAGCGCCGTAGTGGGGACAGGGGGAGTAGATACGCAGTATTTT. It specifies CSAVVGTGGVDTQYF. The V and J genes are TRBV29-1 and TRBJ2-3; 11 bases are a match to TRBD1. Germline trimming cut 7 bases from V and 5 bases from J; bases unmatched to any gene: 11. CDR1 and CDR2 (germline): SQVTM, ANQGSEA. The CDR3 spans 15 residues.